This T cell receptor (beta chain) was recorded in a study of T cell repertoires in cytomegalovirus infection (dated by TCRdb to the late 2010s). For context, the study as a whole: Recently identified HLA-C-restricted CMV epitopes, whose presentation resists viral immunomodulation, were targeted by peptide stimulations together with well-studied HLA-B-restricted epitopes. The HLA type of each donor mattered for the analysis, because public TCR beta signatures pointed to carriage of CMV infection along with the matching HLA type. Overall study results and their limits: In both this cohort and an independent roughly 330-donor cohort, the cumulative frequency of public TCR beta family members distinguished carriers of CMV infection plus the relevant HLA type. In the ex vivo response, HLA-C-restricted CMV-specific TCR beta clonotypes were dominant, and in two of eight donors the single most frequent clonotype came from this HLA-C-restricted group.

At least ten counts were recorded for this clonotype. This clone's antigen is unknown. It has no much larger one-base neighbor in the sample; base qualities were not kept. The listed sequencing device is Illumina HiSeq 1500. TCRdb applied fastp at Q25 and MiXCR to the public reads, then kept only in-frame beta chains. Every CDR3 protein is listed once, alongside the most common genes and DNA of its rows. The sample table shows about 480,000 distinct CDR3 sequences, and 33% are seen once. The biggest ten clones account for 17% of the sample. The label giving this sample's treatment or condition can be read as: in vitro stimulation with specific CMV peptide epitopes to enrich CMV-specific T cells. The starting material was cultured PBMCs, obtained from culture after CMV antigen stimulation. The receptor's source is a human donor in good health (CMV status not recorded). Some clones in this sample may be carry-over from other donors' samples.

The CDR3: CASSFGTRGTDTQYF. DNA sequence: TGTGCCAGCAGCTTTGGGACTAGAGGGACAGATACGCAGTATTTT. Recombination connected TRBV7-3 to TRBJ2-3; 8 bases in the junction line up with TRBD2. Taken from the germline V gene, the CDR1 and CDR2 loops are SGHTA and FQGTGA. Inclusive of the bounding cysteine and phenylalanine, the CDR3 is 15 residues long. Left in the record is the CDR3 DNA by itself, 45 bases read in frame from the first base. V has 3 bases trimmed and J has 3 bases trimmed; junction bases matching no gene number 5.